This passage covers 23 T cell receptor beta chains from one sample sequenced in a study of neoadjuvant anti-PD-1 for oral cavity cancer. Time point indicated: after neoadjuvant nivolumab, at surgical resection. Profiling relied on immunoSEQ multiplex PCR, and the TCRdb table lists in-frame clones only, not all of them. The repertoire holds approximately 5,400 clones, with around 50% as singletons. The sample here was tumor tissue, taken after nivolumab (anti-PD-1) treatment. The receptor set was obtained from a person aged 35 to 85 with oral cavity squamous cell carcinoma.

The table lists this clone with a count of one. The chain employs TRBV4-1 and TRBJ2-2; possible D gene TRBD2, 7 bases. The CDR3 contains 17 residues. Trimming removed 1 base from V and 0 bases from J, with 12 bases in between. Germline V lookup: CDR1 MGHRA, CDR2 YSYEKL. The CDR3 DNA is TGCGCCAGCAGCCAAGGCACAGGGAGGGCGAACACCGGGGAGCTGTTTTTT. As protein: CASSQGTGRANTGELFF.

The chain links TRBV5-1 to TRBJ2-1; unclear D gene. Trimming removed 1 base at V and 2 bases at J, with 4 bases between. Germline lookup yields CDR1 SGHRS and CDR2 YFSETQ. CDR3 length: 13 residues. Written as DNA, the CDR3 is TGCGCCAGCAGCTTGCTGGCCTACAATGAGCAGTTCTTC. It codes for CASSLLAYNEQFF.

DNA for the CDR3: TGCAGCGCTGTTCGTACAGGGACGGAGATTGAAGCTTTCTTT. Amino acids: CSAVRTGTEIEAFF. The chain recombines TRBV29-1 with TRBJ1-1; the D gene is possibly TRBD1 (6 bases). Germline-derived CDR1 and CDR2 are SQVTM and ANQGSEA. This CDR3 comprises 14 residues. The ends were cut back, 7 bases at V and 7 bases at J, with 22 bases in the middle.

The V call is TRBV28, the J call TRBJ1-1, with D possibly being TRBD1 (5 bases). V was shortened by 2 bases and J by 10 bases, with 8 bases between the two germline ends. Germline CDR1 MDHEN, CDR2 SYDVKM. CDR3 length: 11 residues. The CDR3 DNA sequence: TGTGCCAGCAGTTTAGGAAGGGGAGCTTTCTTT. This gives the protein CASSLGRGAFF.

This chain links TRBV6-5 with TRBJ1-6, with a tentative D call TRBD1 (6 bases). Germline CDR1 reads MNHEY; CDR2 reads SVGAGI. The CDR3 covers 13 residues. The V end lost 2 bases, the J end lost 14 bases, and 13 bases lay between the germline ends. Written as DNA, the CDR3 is TGTGCCAGCAGTTACCCGGTCAGGGGCACCCTCCACTTT. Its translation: CASSYPVRGTLHF.

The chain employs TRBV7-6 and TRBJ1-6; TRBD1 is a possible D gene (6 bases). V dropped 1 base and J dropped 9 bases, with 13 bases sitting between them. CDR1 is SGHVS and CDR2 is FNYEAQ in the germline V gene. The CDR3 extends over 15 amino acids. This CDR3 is CASSLEGQGSSPLHF. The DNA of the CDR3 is TGTGCCAGCAGCTTAGAGGGCCAGGGGAGTTCACCCCTCCACTTT.

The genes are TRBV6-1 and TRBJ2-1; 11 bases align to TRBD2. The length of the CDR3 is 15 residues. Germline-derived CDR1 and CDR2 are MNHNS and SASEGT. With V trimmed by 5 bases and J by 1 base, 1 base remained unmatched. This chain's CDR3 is CASSPSGGSYNEQFF. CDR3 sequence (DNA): TGTGCCAGCAGTCCTAGCGGGGGGTCCTACAATGAGCAGTTCTTC.

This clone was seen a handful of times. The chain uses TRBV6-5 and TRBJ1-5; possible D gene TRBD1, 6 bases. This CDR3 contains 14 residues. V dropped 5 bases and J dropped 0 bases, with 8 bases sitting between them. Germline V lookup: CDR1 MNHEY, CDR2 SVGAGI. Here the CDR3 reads CASSTGTSNQPQHF. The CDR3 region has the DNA TGTGCCAGCAGTACAGGGACTAGCAATCAGCCCCAGCATTTT.

The CDR3 bases are TGTGCCAGCAGTTTAGACAGCACAGATACGCAGTATTTT. The encoded protein is CASSLDSTDTQYF. The chain recombines TRBV27 with TRBJ2-3, with unresolved D. The V and J ends lost 2 bases and 0 bases respectively, with 3 bases between them. CDR1 MNHEY and CDR2 SMNVEV come from the germline V gene (reference sequence). This CDR3 is 13 amino acids long.

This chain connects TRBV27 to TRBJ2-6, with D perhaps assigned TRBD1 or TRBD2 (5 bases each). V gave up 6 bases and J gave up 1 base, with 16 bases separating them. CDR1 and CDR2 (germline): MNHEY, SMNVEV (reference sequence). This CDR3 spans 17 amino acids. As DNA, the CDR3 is TGTGCCAGCAGGAGAGGGACCTATGAATCTGGGGCCAACGTCCTGACTTTC. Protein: CASRRGTYESGANVLTF.

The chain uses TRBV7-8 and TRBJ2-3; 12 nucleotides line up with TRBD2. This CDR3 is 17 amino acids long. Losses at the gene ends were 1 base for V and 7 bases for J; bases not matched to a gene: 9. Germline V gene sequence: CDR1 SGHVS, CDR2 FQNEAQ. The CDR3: CASSLEVLAGGPYTQYF. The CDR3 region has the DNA TGTGCCAGCAGCTTAGAAGTTCTAGCGGGAGGGCCATATACGCAGTATTTT.

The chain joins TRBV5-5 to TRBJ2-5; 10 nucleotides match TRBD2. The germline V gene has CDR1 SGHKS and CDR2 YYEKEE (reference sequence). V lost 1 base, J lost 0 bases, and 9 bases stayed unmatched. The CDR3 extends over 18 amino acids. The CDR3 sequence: CASSLKASGGPYQETQYF. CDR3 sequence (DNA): TGTGCCAGCAGCTTGAAGGCTAGCGGGGGCCCGTACCAAGAGACCCAGTACTTC.

CDR3 coding DNA: TGTGCCAGTAGTATAGATCGATTGGGATCATCAGGGGCTGAAGCTTTCTTT. Translation: CASSIDRLGSSGAEAFF. The chain carries TRBV19 and TRBJ1-1, with a possible D match to TRBD1 (6 bases). Germline V gene data show CDR1 as LNHDA and CDR2 as SQIVND (reference sequence). V lost 0 bases, J lost 6 bases, and 20 bases lay in between. The CDR3 extends over 17 amino acids.

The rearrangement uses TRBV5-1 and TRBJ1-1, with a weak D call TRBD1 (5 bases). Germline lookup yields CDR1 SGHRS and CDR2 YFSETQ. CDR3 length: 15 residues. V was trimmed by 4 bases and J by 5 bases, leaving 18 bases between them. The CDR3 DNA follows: TGCGCCAGCAGCGAGGTCTTAGGGAGGGGAACTGAAGCTTTCTTT. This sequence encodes CASSEVLGRGTEAFF.

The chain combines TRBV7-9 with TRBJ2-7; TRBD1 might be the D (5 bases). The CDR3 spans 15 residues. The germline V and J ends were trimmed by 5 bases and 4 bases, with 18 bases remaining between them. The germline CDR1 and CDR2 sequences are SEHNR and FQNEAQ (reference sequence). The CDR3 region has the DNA TGTGCCAGCAGCAGCACCGACAGTGGGTTATACGAGCAGTACTTC. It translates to CASSSTDSGLYEQYF.

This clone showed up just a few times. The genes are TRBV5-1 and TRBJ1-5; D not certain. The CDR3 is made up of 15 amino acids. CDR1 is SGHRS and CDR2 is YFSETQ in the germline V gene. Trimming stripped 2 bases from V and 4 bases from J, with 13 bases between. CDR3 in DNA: TGCGCCAGCAGCTTCGGGCCGATTAAGAATCAGCCCCAGCATTTT. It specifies CASSFGPIKNQPQHF.

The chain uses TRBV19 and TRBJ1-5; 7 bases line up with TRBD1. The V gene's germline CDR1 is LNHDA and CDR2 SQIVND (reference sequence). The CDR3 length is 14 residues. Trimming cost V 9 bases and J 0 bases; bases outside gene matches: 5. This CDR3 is CASRQGTSNQPQHF. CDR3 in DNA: TGTGCCAGCCGACAGGGAACTAGCAATCAGCCCCAGCATTTT. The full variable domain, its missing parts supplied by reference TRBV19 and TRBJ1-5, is DGGITQSPKYLFRKEGQNVTLSCEQNLNHDAMYWYRQDPGQGLRLIYYSQIVNDFQKGDIAEGYSVSREKKESFPLTVTSAQKNPTAFYLCASRQGTSNQPQHFGDGTRLSIL.

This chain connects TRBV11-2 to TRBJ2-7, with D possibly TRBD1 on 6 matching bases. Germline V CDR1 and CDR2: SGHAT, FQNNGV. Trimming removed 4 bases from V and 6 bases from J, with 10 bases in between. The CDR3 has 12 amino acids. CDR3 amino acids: CASSSGQREQYF. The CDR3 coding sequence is TGTGCCAGCAGCTCCGGACAGCGCGAGCAGTACTTC.

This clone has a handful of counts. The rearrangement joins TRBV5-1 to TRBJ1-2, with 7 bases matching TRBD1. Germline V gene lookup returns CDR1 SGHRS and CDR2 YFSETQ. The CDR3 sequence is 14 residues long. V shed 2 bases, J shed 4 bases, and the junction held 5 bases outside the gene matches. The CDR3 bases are TGCGCCAGCAGCTTTAACTGGGACAGCTATGGCTACACCTTC. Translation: CASSFNWDSYGYTF.

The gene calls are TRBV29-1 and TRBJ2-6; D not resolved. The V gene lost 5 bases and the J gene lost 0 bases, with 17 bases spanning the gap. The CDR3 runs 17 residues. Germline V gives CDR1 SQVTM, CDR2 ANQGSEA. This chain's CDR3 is CSVILGHLSSGANVLTF. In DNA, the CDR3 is TGCAGCGTTATACTGGGCCACCTCAGCTCTGGGGCCAACGTCCTGACTTTC. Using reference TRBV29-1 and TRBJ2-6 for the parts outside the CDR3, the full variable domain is SAVISQKPSRDICQRGTSLTIQCQVDSQVTMMFWYRQQPGQSLTLIATANQGSEATYESGFVIDKFPISRPNLTFSTLTVSNMSPEDSSIYLCSVILGHLSSGANVLTFGAGSRLTVL.

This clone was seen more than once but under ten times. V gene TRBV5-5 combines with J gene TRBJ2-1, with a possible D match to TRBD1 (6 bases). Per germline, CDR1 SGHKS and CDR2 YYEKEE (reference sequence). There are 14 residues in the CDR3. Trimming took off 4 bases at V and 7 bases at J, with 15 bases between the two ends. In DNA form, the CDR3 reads TGTGCCAGCAGCCTCTTGGACAGTCGAAATGAGCAGTTCTTC. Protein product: CASSLLDSRNEQFF.

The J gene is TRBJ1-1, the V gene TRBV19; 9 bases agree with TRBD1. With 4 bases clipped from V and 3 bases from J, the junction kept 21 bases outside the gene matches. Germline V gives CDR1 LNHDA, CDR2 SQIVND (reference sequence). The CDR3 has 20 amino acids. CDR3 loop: CASSSRYFAGTGRGDTEAFF. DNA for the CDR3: TGTGCCAGTAGTAGCAGATACTTTGCCGGGACAGGGCGCGGGGACACTGAAGCTTTCTTT.

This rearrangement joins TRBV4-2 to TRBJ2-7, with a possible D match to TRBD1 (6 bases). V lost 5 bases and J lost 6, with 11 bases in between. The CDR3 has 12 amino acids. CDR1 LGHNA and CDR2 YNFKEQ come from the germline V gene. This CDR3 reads CASSSGQREQYF. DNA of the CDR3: TGTGCCAGCAGCTCCGGACAGCGCGAGCAGTACTTC.